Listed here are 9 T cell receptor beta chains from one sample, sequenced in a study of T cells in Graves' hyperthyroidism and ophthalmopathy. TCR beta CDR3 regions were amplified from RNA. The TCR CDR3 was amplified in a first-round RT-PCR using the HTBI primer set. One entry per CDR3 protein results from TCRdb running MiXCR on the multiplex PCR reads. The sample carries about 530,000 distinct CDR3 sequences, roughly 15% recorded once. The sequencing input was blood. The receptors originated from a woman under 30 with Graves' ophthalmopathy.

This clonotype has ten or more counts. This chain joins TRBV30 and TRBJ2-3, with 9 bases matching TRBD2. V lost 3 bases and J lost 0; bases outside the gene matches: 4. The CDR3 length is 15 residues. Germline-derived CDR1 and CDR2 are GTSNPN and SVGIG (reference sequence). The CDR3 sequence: CAWSRLADSTDTQYF. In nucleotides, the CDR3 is TGTGCCTGGAGCCGACTAGCGGATAGCACAGATACGCAGTATTTT.

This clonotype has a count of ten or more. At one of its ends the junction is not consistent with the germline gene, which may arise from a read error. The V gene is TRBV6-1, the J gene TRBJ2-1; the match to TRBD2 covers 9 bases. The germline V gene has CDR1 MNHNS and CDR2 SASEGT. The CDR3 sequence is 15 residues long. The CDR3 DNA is TGTGCCAGCAGTAAAGCGGGAGGTTTCTACAATGAGCAGTTCTTC. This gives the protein CASSKAGGFYNEQFF.

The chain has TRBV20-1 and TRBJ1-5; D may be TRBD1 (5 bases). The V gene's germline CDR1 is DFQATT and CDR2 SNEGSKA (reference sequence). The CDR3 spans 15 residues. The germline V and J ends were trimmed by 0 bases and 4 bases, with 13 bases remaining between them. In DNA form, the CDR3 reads TGCAGTGCTAGAGAGGCCGGGACCGAGAATCAGCCCCAGCATTTT. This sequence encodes CSAREAGTENQPQHF.

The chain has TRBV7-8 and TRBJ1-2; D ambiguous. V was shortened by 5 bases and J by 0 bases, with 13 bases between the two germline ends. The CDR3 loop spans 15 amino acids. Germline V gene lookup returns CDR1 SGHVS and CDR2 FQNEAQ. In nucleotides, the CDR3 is TGTGCCAGCAGCCGCGAGTATTCTACTAACTATGGCTACACCTTC. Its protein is CASSREYSTNYGYTF. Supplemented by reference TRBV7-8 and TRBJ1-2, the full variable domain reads GAGVSQSPRYKVAKRGQDVALRCDPISGHVSLFWYQQALGQGPEFLTYFQNEAQLDKSGLPSDRFFAERPEGSVSTLKIQRTQQEDSAVYLCASSREYSTNYGYTFGSGTRLTVV.

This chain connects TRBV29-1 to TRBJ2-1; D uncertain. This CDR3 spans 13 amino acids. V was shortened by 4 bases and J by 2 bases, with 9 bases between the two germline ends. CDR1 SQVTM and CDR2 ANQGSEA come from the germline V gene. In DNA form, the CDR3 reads TGCAGCGTTGGGGCTACTGCCTACAATGAGCAGTTCTTC. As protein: CSVGATAYNEQFF.

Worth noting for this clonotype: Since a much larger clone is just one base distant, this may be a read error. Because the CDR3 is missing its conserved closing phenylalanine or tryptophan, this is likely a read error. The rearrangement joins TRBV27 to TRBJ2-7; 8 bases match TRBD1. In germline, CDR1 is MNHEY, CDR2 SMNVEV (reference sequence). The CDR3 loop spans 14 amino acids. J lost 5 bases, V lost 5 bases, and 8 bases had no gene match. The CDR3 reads CASSKSDRAHEQYS. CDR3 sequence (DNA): TGTGCCAGCAGTAAATCGGACAGGGCCCACGAGCAGTACTCC.

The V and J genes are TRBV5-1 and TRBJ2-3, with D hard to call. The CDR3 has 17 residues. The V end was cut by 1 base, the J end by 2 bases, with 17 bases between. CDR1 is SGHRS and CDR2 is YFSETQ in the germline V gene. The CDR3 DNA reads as TGCGCCAGCAGCTTGTTCTCGGCGGAAATTTCCACAGATACGCAGTATTTT. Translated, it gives CASSLFSAEISTDTQYF.

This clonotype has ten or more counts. CDR3 nucleotides: TGTGCCAGCAGTTTAGAGGGTTTTCGGGAGACCCAGTACTTC. Its protein product is CASSLEGFRETQYF. V usage is TRBV27 and J usage is TRBJ2-5, with D possibly being TRBD2 (5 bases). Germline loops: CDR1 MNHEY, CDR2 SMNVEV (reference sequence). The V gene lost 2 bases and the J gene lost 5 bases, with 12 bases spanning the gap. This CDR3 spans 14 amino acids.

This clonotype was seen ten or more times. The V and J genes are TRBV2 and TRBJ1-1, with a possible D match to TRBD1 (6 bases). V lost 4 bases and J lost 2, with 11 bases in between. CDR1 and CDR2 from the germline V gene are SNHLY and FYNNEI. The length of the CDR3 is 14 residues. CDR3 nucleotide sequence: TGTGCCAGCAGTGTAACGGGACAAAACACTGAAGCTTTCTTT. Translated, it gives CASSVTGQNTEAFF.